These 23 T cell receptor beta chains were all obtained from the same sample, sequenced in a study of blood T cells in healthy people across ages. Together with a sample-barcoded 5' primer, a J-beta primer mix was included in a second PCR lasting about 6 to 11 cycles. TCRdb re-called the 5' RACE reads with MiXCR, one entry per CDR3 protein. The repertoire holds about 640,000 distinct CDR3 sequences, with around 38% as singletons. The sample comprised blood. The source is a man older than 75 in good health.

The gene calls are TRBV29-1 and TRBJ1-6; perhaps TRBD1 as D (6 bases). Trimming cost V 5 bases and J 9 bases, with 17 bases left between them. Per germline, CDR1 SQVTM and CDR2 ANQGSEA. The CDR3 has 14 residues. The CDR3 sequence is CSVLEGPRGSPLHF. In DNA form, the CDR3 reads TGCAGCGTTTTGGAGGGGCCCAGGGGTTCACCCCTCCACTTT. The full variable domain, rest sourced from reference TRBV29-1 and TRBJ1-6, is SAVISQKPSRDICQRGTSLTIQCQVDSQVTMMFWYRQQPGQSLTLIATANQGSEATYESGFVIDKFPISRPNLTFSTLTVSNMSPEDSSIYLCSVLEGPRGSPLHFGNGTRLTVT.

This clonotype appeared a few times. This chain links TRBV29-1 with TRBJ1-4, with a tentative D call TRBD1 (6 bases). Germline V CDR1 and CDR2: SQVTM, ANQGSEA. Trimming took off 3 bases at V and 0 bases at J, with 14 bases between the two ends. The CDR3 is made up of 16 amino acids. The CDR3 protein is CSVEVQGTPTNEKLFF. CDR3 bases: TGCAGCGTTGAGGTCCAGGGGACCCCAACTAATGAAAAACTGTTTTTT.

The rearrangement joins TRBV11-2 to TRBJ2-1, with 10 bases that match TRBD1. Per the germline V gene, CDR1 is SGHAT and CDR2 is FQNNGV. V shed 8 bases and J 9 bases; nucleotides not matched to a gene: 10. There are 14 residues in the CDR3. CDR3 bases: TGTGCCAGCTGCCGGGACAGGGGTCCCTGTGAGCAGTTCTTC. Protein product: CASCRDRGPCEQFF.

This clonotype was observed many times. The chain carries TRBV13 and TRBJ2-4; 12 positions agree with TRBD1. V was pared by 3 bases and J by 6 bases, with 9 bases of the junction left unmatched. Germline CDR1 and CDR2: PRHDT and FYEKMQ (reference sequence). This CDR3 has 17 amino acids. The CDR3 loop reads CASSFRIGTGGLNIQYF. In nucleotides, the CDR3 is TGTGCCAGCAGCTTTAGAATTGGGACAGGGGGCTTAAACATTCAGTACTTC.

This clonotype was observed a handful of times. The chain's CDR3 is CASSLASGGLYNEQFF. The CDR3 nucleotides are TGTGCCAGCAGTTTAGCTAGCGGGGGCCTCTACAATGAGCAGTTCTTC. The V and J genes are TRBV6-2 or TRBV6-3 and TRBJ2-1, with 10 bases that match TRBD2. The junction had 6 bases not matched to a gene; V was cut back by 4 bases and J by 3 bases. CDR1 and CDR2 (germline): MNHEY, SVGEGT. The CDR3 is 16 residues long.

This clonotype was seen a few times. J is TRBJ2-7 and V is TRBV5-1; D gene ambiguous. With 2 bases removed from V and 2 bases from J, the gap between germline ends came to 11 bases. The CDR3 contains 14 residues. Germline CDR1 and CDR2: SGHRS and YFSETQ. CDR3 coding DNA: TGCGCCAGCAGCTTAGGGCTCAGGCCCTACGAGCAGTACTTC. Encoded protein: CASSLGLRPYEQYF.

This chain links TRBV20-1 with TRBJ2-3; 7 bases map to TRBD1. V trimming: 2 bases; J trimming: 3 bases; junction bases outside the gene matches: 11. Germline lookup yields CDR1 DFQATT and CDR2 SNEGSKA (reference sequence). This CDR3 is built from 16 residues. The CDR3 nucleotides read TGCAGTGCTAGATTTCTGGGGCAGGGGGTTACAGATACGCAGTATTTT. Translation gives CSARFLGQGVTDTQYF.

This chain uses TRBV11-3 with TRBJ2-5; 10 nucleotides line up with TRBD2. Trimming at V came to 1 base and at J to 5 bases, leaving 7 bases not matched to a gene. The CDR3 is 16 amino acids. Per the germline V gene, CDR1 is SGHNT and CDR2 is YENEEA. DNA of the CDR3: TGTGCCAGCAGCTTAGGAACCGGGACTAGCGAGGAGACCCAGTACTTC. Its protein is CASSLGTGTSEETQYF.

The chain is built from TRBV3-1 and TRBJ1-2, with D tentatively TRBD1 (5 bases). This CDR3 region has 14 residues. V lost 3 bases, J lost 4 bases, and 12 bases lay in between. Looked up from germline, CDR1 is LGHDT and CDR2 is YNNKEL (reference sequence). The CDR3 region is CASSHGGWGYGYTF. The CDR3 DNA follows: TGTGCCAGCAGCCATGGGGGATGGGGCTATGGCTACACCTTC.

This clonotype has a handful of counts. The CDR3 DNA is TGTGCCAGCAGCTTAAGGGGCCCAACTAGCGGGTATTTCAATGAGCAGTTCTTC. Its translation is CASSLRGPTSGYFNEQFF. The V gene is TRBV7-3, the J gene TRBJ2-1, with TRBD2 matching 9 bases. The CDR3 sequence is 18 residues long. Germline V gene lookup returns CDR1 SGHTA and CDR2 FQGTGA. Trimming removed 1 base from V and 6 bases from J; junction bases left unmatched: 13.

In this sample, this clonotype turned up many times. V usage is TRBV29-1 and J usage is TRBJ2-5; 10 nucleotides match TRBD1. J was trimmed by 3 bases and V by 7 bases; bases with no gene match: 2. The CDR3 has 12 amino acids. Germline CDR1 reads SQVTM; CDR2 reads ANQGSEA. CDR3 loop: CSGGQGKETQYF. Written as DNA, the CDR3 is TGCAGCGGGGGACAGGGGAAAGAGACCCAGTACTTC. Full variable domain (remainder filled in from reference TRBV29-1 and TRBJ2-5): SAVISQKPSRDICQRGTSLTIQCQVDSQVTMMFWYRQQPGQSLTLIATANQGSEATYESGFVIDKFPISRPNLTFSTLTVSNMSPEDSSIYLCSGGQGKETQYFGPGTRLLVL.

Details on this clonotype: This could be a read error, since a much larger clone is one nucleotide away. The chain links TRBV6-2 or TRBV6-3 to TRBJ2-7; perhaps D is TRBD1 or TRBD2 (5 bases each). Between the trimmed V and J ends, which lost 11 bases and 2 bases, there was a span of 19 bases. The CDR3 has 14 amino acids. The germline V gene has CDR1 MNHEY and CDR2 SVGEGT. The CDR3 nucleotides read TGTGCCGGCAAGATCGACGGGACCGCCTACGAGCAGTACTTC. Amino acids: CAGKIDGTAYEQYF.

The chain combines TRBV10-1 with TRBJ2-4; TRBD2 agrees at 8 bases. J gave up 5 bases and V 0 bases, and 3 bases lay outside the gene matches. The CDR3 runs to 15 residues. CDR1 and CDR2 (germline): WNHNN, SYGVQD (reference sequence). The CDR3 region is CASSESKAGENIQYF. The DNA for the CDR3 is TGCGCCAGCAGTGAGTCGAAAGCGGGGGAAAACATTCAGTACTTC.

The chain combines TRBV4-1 with TRBJ1-2, with D perhaps matching TRBD1 (6 bases). This CDR3 is built from 15 residues. Germline CDR1 MGHRA, CDR2 YSYEKL. The V and J ends lost 2 bases and 1 base respectively, with 11 bases between them. CDR3 nucleotide sequence: TGCGCCAGCAGCCAATTGGAGGACAGTAACTATGGCTACACCTTC. Translated: CASSQLEDSNYGYTF.

The chain employs TRBV14 and TRBJ2-5; maybe TRBD2 (6 bases). Germline CDR1 and CDR2: SGHDN and FVKESK. The CDR3 has 15 amino acids. The V gene lost 2 bases and the J gene lost 2 bases, with 12 bases spanning the gap. Here the CDR3 DNA reads TGTGCCAGCAGCCAAACGACTAGTCCTCAAGAGACCCAGTACTTC. Translating gives CASSQTTSPQETQYF.

The J gene is TRBJ2-7, the V gene TRBV6-5, with TRBD1 matching over 12 bases. The trim removed 6 bases at V and 3 bases at J, leaving 6 bases unmatched. The CDR3 is 15 amino acids. The germline gives CDR1 MNHEY, CDR2 SVGAGI. CDR3 coding DNA: TGTGCCAGCAGAGCGGGACAGGGGGCGTTCTACGAGCAGTACTTC. It encodes CASRAGQGAFYEQYF.

This clonotype was observed a handful of times. V is TRBV27 and J is TRBJ2-5; unclear D gene. Germline V gene sequence: CDR1 MNHEY, CDR2 SMNVEV (reference sequence). V lost 2 bases and J 2 bases, leaving 12 bases between the germline ends. There are 15 residues in the CDR3. The chain's CDR3 is CASSLRATEQETQYF. The CDR3, as DNA: TGTGCCAGCAGTTTACGGGCCACGGAACAAGAGACCCAGTACTTC.

This rearrangement joins TRBV29-1 to TRBJ2-7; 9 nucleotides agree with TRBD2. There are 14 residues in the CDR3. Germline V gene data show CDR1 as SQVTM and CDR2 as ANQGSEA. After removal of 6 bases from V and 7 bases from J, the junction contained 13 bases not matched to a gene. The CDR3 nucleotides read TGCAGCGTAGACGGGGTAGCGGGAGACAATGAGCAGTACTTC. Its protein is CSVDGVAGDNEQYF.

The chain has TRBV9 and TRBJ2-3; D tentatively fits TRBD1 or TRBD2 (5 bases each). The V end lost 4 bases, the J end lost 4 bases, and 19 bases lay between the germline ends. Germline CDR1 and CDR2: SGDLS and YYNGEE. The CDR3 is made up of 16 amino acids. CDR3 amino acids: CASSPGVGLGPDTQYF. CDR3 nucleotides: TGTGCCAGCAGCCCCGGGGTGGGGCTCGGACCAGATACGCAGTATTTT.

As concerns this clonotype: A single base separates this from a much larger clone, so it may be a read error. The V and J genes are TRBV29-1 and TRBJ1-1, with 8 nucleotides matching TRBD1. Germline V gene data show CDR1 as SQVTM and CDR2 as ANQGSEA. The CDR3 loop spans 12 amino acids. CDR3 region: CSVRTGNAEAFF. DNA for the CDR3: TGCAGCGTTCGGACAGGGAACGCTGAAGCTTTCTTT.

The chain couples TRBV9 to TRBJ1-3; possible D gene TRBD1, 5 bases. Per the germline V gene, CDR1 is SGDLS and CDR2 is YYNGEE. Trimming pared 0 bases from V and 2 bases from J, leaving 15 bases between. The CDR3 spans 17 residues. Here the CDR3 DNA reads TGTGCCAGCAGCGTAGTCCCCTCCGGAGGGGCTGGAAACACCATATATTTT. It codes for CASSVVPSGGAGNTIYF.

The chain is built from TRBV20-1 and TRBJ2-5, with D possibly matching TRBD2 (6 bases). Germline loops: CDR1 DFQATT, CDR2 SNEGSKA (reference sequence). Trimming removed 5 bases at V and 11 bases at J, with 21 bases between. This CDR3 contains 13 residues. CDR3 amino acids: CSARDSPYNEQYF. CDR3 coding DNA: TGCAGTGCTCGGGACTCCCCCTACAATGAGCAGTACTTC.

The chain uses TRBV10-1 and TRBJ2-7, with D perhaps matching TRBD1 (5 bases). V lost 6 bases and J 7 bases, leaving 19 bases between the germline ends. This CDR3 comprises 14 residues. Germline V lookup: CDR1 WNHNN, CDR2 SYGVQD (reference sequence). The CDR3: CASSLTDSHNEQYF. In DNA, the CDR3 is TGCGCCAGCAGCCTGACCGACAGCCACAATGAGCAGTACTTC.